The rows below give T cell receptor beta chains drawn from one sample of a study of blood T cell repertoires in COVID-19. The data were produced by immunoSEQ multiplex PCR, yet TCRdb's version contains in-frame clones alone and is incomplete. The sample carries 200,000 to 300,000 clones, roughly 90% recorded once. Input material: PBMCs or T cells enriched from blood (not recorded which). The receptors shown here come from a woman aged 25 to 39 who had recovered from COVID-19. Each CDR3 is given with its conserved first and last residue. A D gene is named only where the DNA matches it firmly. The listing skips clone size in some rows; elsewhere it reads once, few, many or a size class.

j_call clone_size v_call d_call cdr3_nt cdr3_aa
TRBJ2-3 . TRBV11-3 . TGTGCCAGCAGCTTAGCGGGTCCCACAGATACGCAGTATTTT CASSLAGPTDTQYF
TRBJ1-5 . TRBV28 . TGTGCCAGCACCCCGGTACAGGCTATCAATCAGCCCCAGCATTTT CASTPVQAINQPQHF
TRBJ1-4 . TRBV18 . TGTGCCAGCTCACCACCGGAGAGCCTACCGAATGAAAAACTGTTTTTT CASSPPESLPNEKLFF
TRBJ2-7 . TRBV7-2 . TGTGCCAGCAGCTTAGGGCATACCTACGAGCAGTACTTC CASSLGHTYEQYF
TRBJ2-2 . TRBV3-1/TRBV3-2 TRBD2 TGTGCCAGCAGTTCCGACACCCCGGGACTAGCGGGAGGGTATAACACCGGGGAGCTGTTTTTT CASSSDTPGLAGGYNTGELFF
TRBJ2-1 . TRBV7-8 . TGTGTAATGGCGGAGTGGGATGAGCAGTTCTTC CVMAEWDEQFF
TRBJ2-1 . TRBV15 TRBD1 TGTGCCACCAGCACCGACCGGACAGGGATATACAATGAGCAGTTCTTC CATSTDRTGIYNEQFF
TRBJ2-7 . TRBV7-3 TRBD2 TGTGCCAGCAGCCCCCAGGGGGGCTTTAGCGGGAGGGGAGAGCAGTACTTC CASSPQGGFSGRGEQYF
TRBJ1-1 . TRBV13 TRBD1 TGTGCCAGCAGCCAGACGGGACAGGGAGGCACTGAAGCTTTCTTT CASSQTGQGGTEAFF
TRBJ2-4 . TRBV7-3 . TGTGCCAGCAGCTTAAGCCAGGCCCAGGGGAAAAACATTCAGTACTTC CASSLSQAQGKNIQYF
TRBJ1-6 . TRBV4-1 . TGCGCCAGCAGCCAAGAAGGTTCAGGGGTGAATTCACCCCTCCACTTT CASSQEGSGVNSPLHF
TRBJ2-3 . TRBV9 . TGTGCCAGCAGCGCCGGGAGCCCCCATCTCGGTTTCCCGACAGCAGTGGGAGATACGCAGTATTTT CASSAGSPHLGFPTAVGDTQYF
TRBJ1-2 . TRBV9 TRBD1 TGTGCCAGCAGCATTGGGACAGGACTCGGCTACACCTTC CASSIGTGLGYTF
TRBJ1-4 once TRBV5-5 TRBD1 TGTGCCAGCAGCAGGGAACCGGGACAGGGTGACAAACTGTTTTTT CASSREPGQGDKLFF
TRBJ1-5 . TRBV2 TRBD1 TGTGCCAGCAGTGGGGACAGCGGGCCCCAGCATTTT CASSGDSGPQHF
TRBJ1-2 . TRBV5-4 TRBD1 TGTGCCAGCAGCCGCGGGACAGACGATAACTATGGCTACACCTTC CASSRGTDDNYGYTF
TRBJ1-1 . TRBV18 TRBD1 TGTGCCAGCTCACCACGGGACCGGGACAGGGTAGGCCCACCGACGACTGAAGCTTTCTTT CASSPRDRDRVGPPTTEAFF
TRBJ1-1 few TRBV2 . TGTGCCAGCAGTCGGAGTAGGACTGAAGCTTTCTTT CASSRSRTEAFF
TRBJ1-1 . TRBV11-3 . TGTGCCAGCAGCCGTACCGGGGAGAACACTGAAGCTTTCTTT CASSRTGENTEAFF
TRBJ2-1 . TRBV7-9 . TGTGCCAGCAGCAGCTACTCAGGTAGCTCCTACAATGAGCAGTTCTTC CASSSYSGSSYNEQFF
TRBJ1-1 once TRBV6-4 TRBD1 TGTGCCAGCAGTGAGACAGGGAGAACTGAAGCTTTCTTT CASSETGRTEAFF
TRBJ1-4 once TRBV28 . TGTGCCAGCAGTGTAGAGAATGAAAAACTGTTTTTT CASSVENEKLFF
TRBJ2-1 . TRBV7-9 TRBD2 TGTGCCAGCAGCCCCGGACTAGCGGAGATGGGTGAGCAGTTCTTC CASSPGLAEMGEQFF
TRBJ2-3 . TRBV19 . TGTGCCAGTAGCACCCAGGGAGGTCCCACAGATACGCAGTATTTT CASSTQGGPTDTQYF
TRBJ2-7 . TRBV7-6 . TGTGCCAGCAGCTTAGAGGGGGACCTTCCCTACGAGCAGTACTTC CASSLEGDLPYEQYF
TRBJ1-1 . TRBV6-5 . TGTGCCAGCACCCCAGCGGGGGGACCTGAAGCTTTCTTT CASTPAGGPEAFF
TRBJ1-2 . TRBV9 . TGTGCCAGCAGCGTAGCGGGAGGGGGTATTGGCTACACCTTC CASSVAGGGIGYTF
TRBJ2-7 . TRBV10-2 TRBD2 TGCGCCAGCAGTGGAGCGGGGGTCTCCTACGAGCAGTACTTC CASSGAGVSYEQYF
TRBJ1-5 . TRBV7-2 . TGTGCCAGCAGCTTAAAAGGGGGCAATCAGCCCCAGCATTTT CASSLKGGNQPQHF
TRBJ1-5 few TRBV29-1 TRBD1 TGCAGCGTTGCCCTCGGGACAGCTCATCAGCCCCAGCATTTT CSVALGTAHQPQHF
TRBJ1-1 . TRBV19 . TGTGCCAGTAGTATTAGGATGGACAGTGAAGCTTTCTTT CASSIRMDSEAFF
TRBJ1-4 . TRBV3-1/TRBV3-2 . TGTGCCAGCAGTCAAGGACGGAGTAATGAAAAACTGTTTTTT CASSQGRSNEKLFF
TRBJ2-1 . TRBV7-3 TRBD2 TGTGCCAGCAGCCCGGGACTAGCGGTTTACAATGAGCAGTTCTTC CASSPGLAVYNEQFF
TRBJ1-4 . TRBV7-2 . TGTGCCAGCAGCTCACGGCCCCGGGATGAAAAACTGTTTTTT CASSSRPRDEKLFF
TRBJ1-1 . TRBV28 . TGTGCCAGCTCTGGACATCAGAACACTGAAGCTTTCTTT CASSGHQNTEAFF
TRBJ1-3 . TRBV6-6 . TGTGCCAGCAGGACAGCCACGGAGGGAAACACCATATATTTT CASRTATEGNTIYF
TRBJ1-2 . TRBV5-4 . TGTGCCAGCAGCACGGATGGACAGTTATATGGCTACACCTTC CASSTDGQLYGYTF
TRBJ1-5 . TRBV7-2 . TGTGCCAGCAGCTTAGCCCCTCCTCCACTCAATCAGCCCCAGCATTTT CASSLAPPPLNQPQHF
TRBJ1-4 . TRBV6-5 TRBD1 TGTGCCAGCAGCCAGACAGGGGGCACGTCTGAAAAACTGTTTTTT CASSQTGGTSEKLFF
TRBJ2-1 . TRBV9 . TGTGCCAGCAGCGTAGATTCAGCGGGTCTTAGCGAGAAGTACAATGAGCAGTTCTTC CASSVDSAGLSEKYNEQFF
TRBJ2-7 . TRBV30 TRBD2 TGTGCCTGGAAATATAAGCGGGACTCCTACGAGCAGTACTTC CAWKYKRDSYEQYF
TRBJ2-6 . TRBV7-9 . TGTGCCAGCAGCTTAGACGGGTCGGTCCTTTACTCTGGGGCCAACGTCCTGACTTTC CASSLDGSVLYSGANVLTF
TRBJ1-1 . TRBV30 . TGTGCCTGGACCCGGGGTGGGAGGACTGAAGCTTTCTTT CAWTRGGRTEAFF
TRBJ1-1 . TRBV19 . TGTGCCAGTAGTATTAACAGGGATACTGAAGCTTTCTTT CASSINRDTEAFF
TRBJ2-7 . TRBV27 . TGTGCCAGCAGTCCCCCCGGAGGGGGACTACCCCCCTACGAGCAGTACTTC CASSPPGGGLPPYEQYF
TRBJ2-2 . TRBV7-3 . TGTGCCAGCAGCTTAAGTCAACTGGCGAACACCGGGGAGCTGTTTTTT CASSLSQLANTGELFF
TRBJ1-1 . TRBV28 . TGTGCCAGCAGTTTACTTTGGCAGGGCGTATCTGAAGCTTTCTTT CASSLLWQGVSEAFF
TRBJ2-1 . TRBV30 TRBD2 TGTGCCTGGACCGGCCGGGGCCCCACCGGGACTAGCGGGAGGGCCTACAATGAGCAGTTCTTC CAWTGRGPTGTSGRAYNEQFF
TRBJ2-5 . TRBV11-2 TRBD2 TGTGCCAGCAGCTCCGGACTAGTCTCGGAGACCCAGTACTTC CASSSGLVSETQYF
TRBJ1-1 . TRBV19 . TGTGCCAGTAGTGCCCAGGACAGTAGGACAACTGAAGCTTTCTTT CASSAQDSRTTEAFF